These 32 T cell receptor beta chains originate from one sample sequenced in a study of cytomegalovirus exposure and HLA in healthy donors. The PCR ran on 60 Vbeta and 13 Jbeta primers. Only in-frame clones appear in the TCRdb table, and some are missing; sequencing was by immunoSEQ multiplex PCR. Among about 140,000 clones listed, 65% to 85% were seen once. The sample taken for sequencing was PBMCs. The receptors here all came from a man in his late teens or twenties in good health and CMV-seronegative.

The rearrangement joins TRBV7-2 to TRBJ1-2, with D possibly matching TRBD1 (6 bases). Per germline, CDR1 SGHTA and CDR2 FQGNSA. V was trimmed by 5 bases and J by 2 bases, leaving 15 bases between them. This CDR3 is built from 15 residues. The CDR3 DNA sequence: TGTGCCAGCAGCGTAGGTCGGGGGGGCAACTATGGCTACACCTTC. Translating gives CASSVGRGGNYGYTF. The complete variable domain, with remaining parts taken from reference TRBV7-2 and TRBJ1-2, reads GAGVSQSPSNKVTEKGKDVELRCDPISGHTALYWYRQSLGQGLEFLIYFQGNSAPDKSGLPSDRFSAERTGGSVSTLTIQRTQQEDSAVYLCASSVGRGGNYGYTFGSGTRLTVV.

The chain carries TRBV2 and TRBJ2-5; TRBD1 matches 9 bases. CDR3 length: 13 amino acids. Germline loops: CDR1 SNHLY, CDR2 FYNNEI. The V and J ends lost 5 bases and 5 bases, in that order; junction bases with no gene match: 3. The CDR3 DNA sequence: TGTGCCAGCAGTACAGGGGGCAGGGAGACCCAGTACTTC. Translating gives CASSTGGRETQYF. Using reference TRBV2 and TRBJ2-5 for the parts outside the CDR3, the full variable domain is EPEVTQTPSHQVTQMGQEVILRCVPISNHLYFYWYRQILGQKVEFLVSFYNNEISEKSEIFDDQFSVERPDGSNFTLKIRSTKLEDSAMYFCASSTGGRETQYFGPGTRLLVL.

V usage is TRBV2 and J usage is TRBJ1-6; maybe TRBD1 (5 bases). Per germline, CDR1 SNHLY and CDR2 FYNNEI. Between the trimmed V and J ends, which lost 1 base and 8 bases, there was a span of 18 bases. The CDR3 loop spans 17 amino acids. The CDR3 protein is CASSEDGRTRHDSPLHF. The CDR3 bases are TGTGCCAGCAGTGAAGACGGGAGGACAAGGCATGATTCACCCCTCCACTTT.

The J gene is TRBJ2-1, the V gene TRBV9; 11 positions agree with TRBD2. The V gene's germline CDR1 is SGDLS and CDR2 YYNGEE. The CDR3 extends over 16 amino acids. The V segment lost 0 bases and the J segment 7 bases; nucleotides outside the gene matches: 6. The CDR3 here is CASSVGASGGPNEQFF. DNA for the CDR3: TGTGCCAGCAGCGTAGGGGCTAGCGGGGGGCCGAATGAGCAGTTCTTC.

J is TRBJ1-4 and V is TRBV7-9; tentatively, D is TRBD1 (5 bases). Germline V gene lookup returns CDR1 SEHNR and CDR2 FQNEAQ (reference sequence). V lost 3 bases to trimming and J lost 0 bases, with 5 bases between them. The length of the CDR3 is 14 residues. The DNA of the CDR3 is TGTGCCAGCAGCTTCAGGGCAACTAATGAAAAACTGTTTTTT. Residues: CASSFRATNEKLFF.

CDR3 sequence (DNA): TGTGCCAGCAGCTTAGGGTCCAGCGGGGGGTACAATGAGCAGTTCTTC. Translation: CASSLGSSGGYNEQFF. The V gene is TRBV13, the J gene TRBJ2-1; 9 bases fit TRBD2. V lost 0 bases and J lost 4; bases outside the gene matches: 4. The CDR3 loop spans 16 amino acids. Germline CDR1 and CDR2: PRHDT and FYEKMQ (reference sequence).

This clone has a single count. The rearrangement joins TRBV14 to TRBJ1-2, with D tentatively TRBD1 (5 bases). The germline V gene encodes CDR1 SGHDN and CDR2 FVKESK. V was shortened by 4 bases and J by 8 bases, with 14 bases between the two germline ends. The CDR3 is 13 amino acids. The CDR3 loop is CASSPRGGVGYTF. As DNA, the CDR3 is TGTGCCAGCAGCCCCCGGGGCGGGGTCGGCTACACCTTC.

The chain is built from TRBV25-1 and TRBJ1-2; TRBD1 agrees at 9 bases. Germline lookup yields CDR1 MGHDK and CDR2 SYGVNS. Trimming removed 10 bases from V and 8 bases from J; junction bases left unmatched: 5. The CDR3 has 11 amino acids. DNA for the CDR3: TGTGCCACCACAGGGGGCGTCGGCTACACCTTC. Translating gives CATTGGVGYTF.

V usage is TRBV5-6 and J usage is TRBJ2-7; D remains unclear. Between the trimmed V and J ends, which lost 0 bases and 2 bases, there was a span of 15 bases. Germline CDR1 reads SGHDT; CDR2 reads YYEEEE. The length of the CDR3 is 16 residues. CDR3 residues: CASSLDTAILTYEQYF. The CDR3 nucleotides are TGTGCCAGCAGCTTGGATACAGCTATATTAACCTACGAGCAGTACTTC.

The V and J genes are TRBV29-1 and TRBJ1-1; 8 nucleotides agree with TRBD1. V trimming: 4 bases; J trimming: 3 bases; junction bases outside the gene matches: 4. Looked up from germline, CDR1 is SQVTM and CDR2 is ANQGSEA. CDR3 length: 13 amino acids. CDR3 residues: CSVGDRRYTEAFF. The CDR3 DNA sequence: TGCAGCGTTGGGGACAGGAGATACACTGAAGCTTTCTTT.

CDR3 bases: TGTGCTAGTGGCTCGTCACAGGGGGCGTCCGACGAGCAGTACTTC. Translated, it gives CASGSSQGASDEQYF. The chain combines TRBV12-5 with TRBJ2-7; 9 bases fit TRBD1. J lost 5 bases, V lost 6 bases, and 11 bases had no gene match. The CDR3 sequence is 15 residues long. In germline, CDR1 is LGHNT, CDR2 FRNRAP. The whole variable domain, filled in from reference TRBV12-5 and TRBJ2-7, reads DARVTQTPRHKVTEMGQEVTMRCQPILGHNTVFWYRQTMMQGLELLAYFRNRAPLDDSGMPKDRFSAEMPDATLATLKIQPSEPRDSAVYFCASGSSQGASDEQYFGPGTRLTVT.

V usage is TRBV13 and J usage is TRBJ1-2; D gene ambiguous. V was pared by 5 bases and J by 4 bases, with 17 bases between. Germline V gene data show CDR1 as PRHDT and CDR2 as FYEKMQ (reference sequence). CDR3 length: 15 amino acids. CDR3 sequence (DNA): TGTGCCAGCAGCGCCGGCCTGGGCAGTAGCTATGGCTACACCTTC. Its protein product is CASSAGLGSSYGYTF.

The chain links TRBV7-2 to TRBJ2-7; 8 bases map to TRBD1. V trimming: 7 bases; J trimming: 3 bases; junction bases outside the gene matches: 8. CDR1 is SGHTA, CDR2 FQGNSA, per germline. This CDR3 has 14 amino acids. Here the CDR3 DNA reads TGTGCCAGCAACTACGGACAGGGCGACTACGAGCAGTACTTC. It is translated as CASNYGQGDYEQYF.

Only a few counts were recorded for this clone. V is TRBV4-3 and J is TRBJ2-3; D gene uncertain. This CDR3 contains 15 residues. Trimming cost V 0 bases and J 2 bases, with 9 bases left between them. Germline CDR1 and CDR2: LGHNA and YSLEER. The CDR3, as DNA: TGCGCCAGCAGCCAAGAAGAGTCCTCCACAGATACGCAGTATTTT. Its protein product is CASSQEESSTDTQYF.

V gene TRBV12-5 combines with J gene TRBJ1-2; D gene unclear. CDR1 is LGHNT and CDR2 is FRNRAP in the germline V gene. Trimming cost V 5 bases and J 4 bases, with 14 bases left between them. This CDR3 has 14 amino acids. The CDR3 DNA reads TGTGCTAGTGGTCCACCTCGAGGCGGCTATGGCTACACCTTC. Translating gives CASGPPRGGYGYTF.

J is TRBJ2-5 and V is TRBV7-8; TRBD1 aligns across 7 bases. CDR3 length: 16 residues. Germline V gene sequence: CDR1 SGHVS, CDR2 FQNEAQ. Unmatched junction bases numbered 11, after V lost 2 bases and J lost 5 bases. The CDR3, as DNA: TGTGCCAGCAGCTTACCCCGGGACAGATTGCTGGAGACCCAGTACTTC. This translates into CASSLPRDRLLETQYF. The entire variable domain, with the rest obtained from reference TRBV7-8 and TRBJ2-5, is as follows: GAGVSQSPRYKVAKRGQDVALRCDPISGHVSLFWYQQALGQGPEFLTYFQNEAQLDKSGLPSDRFFAERPEGSVSTLKIQRTQQEDSAVYLCASSLPRDRLLETQYFGPGTRLLVL.

This chain joins TRBV7-9 and TRBJ1-2, with D uncertain. Trimming removed 4 bases from V and 5 bases from J, with 14 bases in between. The CDR3 spans 14 residues. The germline CDR1 and CDR2 sequences are SEHNR and FQNEAQ (reference sequence). Here the CDR3 DNA reads TGTGCCAGCAGCTACACCGGGGAGGGATATGGCTACACCTTC. Its translation is CASSYTGEGYGYTF. The full variable domain, completed using reference TRBV7-9 and TRBJ1-2, is DTGVSQNPRHKITKRGQNVTFRCDPISEHNRLYWYRQTLGQGPEFLTYFQNEAQLEKSRLLSDRFSAERPKGSFSTLEIQRTEQGDSAMYLCASSYTGEGYGYTFGSGTRLTVV.

Worth noting for this clone: Germline is not matched at one junction end, which may reflect a read error. The chain is built from TRBV7-9 and TRBJ2-3; D is possibly TRBD2 (6 bases). CDR3 length equals 16 residues. CDR1 SEHNR and CDR2 FQNEAQ come from the germline V gene (reference sequence). The CDR3 nucleotides are TGTTCCAGCAGCCCTCCCGACGGGGGAACAGCGGATACGCAGTATTTT. Translation gives CSSSPPDGGTADTQYF.

The rearrangement joins TRBV28 to TRBJ1-1; D is possibly TRBD1 (5 bases). V dropped 6 bases and J dropped 0 bases, with 17 bases sitting between them. The V gene's germline CDR1 is MDHEN and CDR2 SYDVKM. The CDR3 has 16 amino acids. In DNA form, the CDR3 reads TGTGCCAGCAGGACGGGGTCGGGGGAGCTGAACACTGAAGCTTTCTTT. Protein: CASRTGSGELNTEAFF.

V gene TRBV7-2 combines with J gene TRBJ2-2; tentatively, D is TRBD2 (5 bases). The V gene's germline CDR1 is SGHTA and CDR2 FQGNSA. The V end was cut by 5 bases, the J end by 4 bases, with 14 bases between. The CDR3 totals 15 residues. CDR3 region: CASSARRGVTGELFF. In DNA, the CDR3 is TGTGCCAGCAGCGCTCGTCGGGGAGTCACCGGGGAGCTGTTTTTT.

This clone was picked up a small number of times. This chain connects TRBV13 to TRBJ2-7; 7 bases align to TRBD1. After removal of 5 bases from V and 6 bases from J, the junction contained 1 base not matched to a gene. The germline gives CDR1 PRHDT, CDR2 FYEKMQ (reference sequence). CDR3 length equals 11 residues. CDR3 loop: CASSAGGEQYF. The CDR3 DNA reads as TGTGCCAGCAGCGCAGGGGGCGAGCAGTACTTC.

The chain is built from TRBV6-1 and TRBJ2-6; 8 positions match TRBD1. The J segment lost 0 bases and the V segment lost 2 bases, leaving 6 bases of the junction unmatched. This CDR3 contains 18 residues. The germline V gene has CDR1 MNHNS and CDR2 SASEGT. The DNA for the CDR3 is TGTGCCAGCAGTGAAAACTGGACAGGGAGCTCTGGGGCCAACGTCCTGACTTTC. The encoded protein is CASSENWTGSSGANVLTF.

The V call is TRBV4-3, the J call TRBJ1-2; weak D call: TRBD1 (6 bases). V lost 6 bases and J lost 4, with 18 bases in between. The CDR3 has 15 amino acids. CDR1 is LGHNA, CDR2 YSLEER, per germline. CDR3 sequence: CASSPGPQGTYGYTF. CDR3 nucleotides: TGCGCCAGCAGTCCAGGTCCCCAGGGGACCTATGGCTACACCTTC.

The rearrangement uses TRBV4-1 and TRBJ1-4, with 11 positions matching TRBD1. V gave up 4 bases and J gave up 8 bases; unmatched junction bases: 12. Germline CDR1 MGHRA, CDR2 YSYEKL. The CDR3 sequence is 17 residues long. CDR3 protein: CASSPVRTGGGEEKLFF. Here the CDR3 DNA reads TGCGCCAGCAGCCCAGTTAGGACAGGGGGCGGCGAAGAAAAACTGTTTTTT.

The chain employs TRBV30 and TRBJ1-3, with D possibly TRBD1 on 6 matching bases. The CDR3 has 16 amino acids. Trimming took 0 bases from V and 5 from J, leaving 17 bases between them. The V gene's germline CDR1 is GTSNPN and CDR2 SVGIG (reference sequence). The CDR3 region is CAWSVQWTDLRNTIYF. The CDR3 DNA reads TGTGCCTGGAGTGTACAATGGACAGATTTAAGAAACACCATATATTTT.

J is TRBJ1-2 and V is TRBV25-1; possibly TRBD1 for D (6 bases). CDR3 length: 13 residues. V was cut by 2 bases and J by 7 bases, with 11 bases left in between. CDR1 is MGHDK, CDR2 SYGVNS, per germline. The CDR3 sequence: CASSEGGIFGYTF. The CDR3 nucleotides read TGTGCCAGCAGTGAAGGGGGCATCTTTGGCTACACCTTC.

V usage is TRBV6-4 and J usage is TRBJ1-1; 9 bases fit TRBD1. Losses at the gene ends were 6 bases for V and 1 base for J; bases not matched to a gene: 3. From germline, CDR1 is MRHNA and CDR2 SNTAGT. This CDR3 spans 14 amino acids. The CDR3 DNA is TGTGCCAGCAGGGGGACAGGGCGGAACACTGAAGCTTTCTTT. Translated: CASRGTGRNTEAFF.

V and J are TRBV7-9 and TRBJ1-5, with D maybe TRBD1 (5 bases). V shed 7 bases and J shed 0 bases, with 13 bases lying between them. Germline CDR1 is SEHNR and CDR2 is FQNEAQ (reference sequence). The CDR3 has 15 amino acids. The CDR3 coding sequence is TGTGCCAGCAACCGGGGGGGTGATAGCAATCAGCCCCAGCATTTT. Protein: CASNRGGDSNQPQHF.

The rearrangement links TRBV4-3 to TRBJ1-6; TRBD1 is a possible D gene (5 bases). The V gene lost 1 base and the J gene lost 7 bases, with 8 bases spanning the gap. Germline V gives CDR1 LGHNA, CDR2 YSLEER. The CDR3 spans 14 residues. In nucleotides, the CDR3 is TGCGCCAGCAGCCAAGCAGGGTCGAATTCACCCCTCCACTTT. Translation: CASSQAGSNSPLHF.

The J gene is TRBJ2-3, the V gene TRBV19, with 10 bases aligning to TRBD2. The CDR3 totals 16 residues. Germline V gene data show CDR1 as LNHDA and CDR2 as SQIVND (reference sequence). V gave up 5 bases and J gave up 1 base; unmatched junction bases: 6. The CDR3 loop reads CASSPTLAGGTDTQYF. As DNA, the CDR3 is TGTGCCAGTAGTCCTACTCTAGCGGGGGGCACAGATACGCAGTATTTT.

The CDR3, as DNA: TGCGCCAGCAGCCAAGACTGGGGGGGGCGTTACAATGAGCAGTTCTTC. This encodes CASSQDWGGRYNEQFF. The rearrangement joins TRBV4-3 to TRBJ2-1; D is perhaps TRBD2 (7 bases). The V and J ends lost 0 bases and 4 bases respectively, with 13 bases between them. Germline values: CDR1 LGHNA, CDR2 YSLEER. The CDR3 totals 16 residues.

Worth noting for this clone: The sample carries other DNA sequences with the same CDR3. The chain is built from TRBV4-2 and TRBJ1-4; D possibly corresponds to TRBD1 (6 bases). Trimming cost V 0 bases and J 7 bases, with 15 bases left between them. This CDR3 comprises 16 residues. Germline CDR1 LGHNA, CDR2 YNFKEQ. The CDR3 here is CASSQDQGLKSEKLFF. Written as DNA, the CDR3 is TGTGCCAGCAGCCAAGATCAGGGGTTAAAGAGTGAAAAACTGTTTTTT.